The 4 T cell receptor beta chains presented below share a single source sample, sequenced in a study of OX40 agonist ivuxolimab in advanced cancers. Preparation of the library involved the immunoSEQ multiplex PCR assay. TCRdb obtained this table from immuneACCESS and retained in-frame rearrangements with V and J assigned. These tables miss some clones; where compared with another copy, unresolved V genes account for less than half of the shortfall, and the remainder is unexplained. This sample lists tens of thousands of clones; roughly 85% were detected once. The ten largest clones take up 2% to 3% of the sample. The source was CD4+ or CD8+ T cells sorted from blood, collected in a trial of the OX40 agonist ivuxolimab. These receptors were taken from an adult with an advanced solid tumor such as melanoma, head and neck, liver or kidney cancer.

The chain is built from TRBV9 and TRBJ1-1; possibly TRBD1 for D (5 bases). Between the trimmed V and J ends, which lost 1 base and 4 bases, there was a span of 11 bases. In germline, CDR1 is SGDLS, CDR2 YYNGEE. CDR3 length: 14 amino acids. The CDR3 DNA reads as TGTGCCAGCAGCGTACAGGGTACTTTCACTGAAGCTTTCTTT. Protein sequence: CASSVQGTFTEAFF.

The chain has TRBV7-6 and TRBJ2-7; D not certain. The CDR3 contains 14 residues. Trimming stripped 1 base from V and 0 bases from J, with 7 bases between. In germline, CDR1 is SGHVS, CDR2 FNYEAQ. CDR3 nucleotide sequence: TGTGCCAGCAGCTTAGGCTTAAGCTCCTACGAGCAGTACTTC. It translates to CASSLGLSSYEQYF.

This chain uses TRBV19 with TRBJ1-5; 8 bases line up with TRBD1. Looked up from germline, CDR1 is LNHDA and CDR2 is SQIVND (reference sequence). This CDR3 is 14 amino acids long. The V segment lost 5 bases and the J segment 4 bases; nucleotides outside the gene matches: 4. The CDR3 protein is CASSDRGGNQPQHF. For the CDR3, the DNA is TGTGCCAGTAGTGACAGGGGTGGAAATCAGCCCCAGCATTTT.

The chain has TRBV20-1 and TRBJ2-5; the D call may be TRBD1 or TRBD2 (5 bases each). The V gene's germline CDR1 is DFQATT and CDR2 SNEGSKA (reference sequence). Trimming stripped 2 bases from V and 5 bases from J, with 6 bases between. The CDR3 spans 11 residues. The CDR3: CSARWGETQYF. As DNA, the CDR3 is TGCAGTGCTAGATGGGGGGAGACCCAGTACTTC.